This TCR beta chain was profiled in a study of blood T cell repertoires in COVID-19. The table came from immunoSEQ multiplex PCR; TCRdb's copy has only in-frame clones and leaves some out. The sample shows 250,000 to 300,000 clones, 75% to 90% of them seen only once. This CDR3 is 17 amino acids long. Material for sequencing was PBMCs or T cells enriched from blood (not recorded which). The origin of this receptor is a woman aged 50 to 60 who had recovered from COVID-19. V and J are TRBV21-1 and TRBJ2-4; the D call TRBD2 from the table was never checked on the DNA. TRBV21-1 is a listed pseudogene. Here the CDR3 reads CASSKDPRGSAKNIQYF. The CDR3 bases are TGTGCCAGCAGCAAAGATCCCAGAGGGAGTGCCAAAAACATTCAGTACTTC.